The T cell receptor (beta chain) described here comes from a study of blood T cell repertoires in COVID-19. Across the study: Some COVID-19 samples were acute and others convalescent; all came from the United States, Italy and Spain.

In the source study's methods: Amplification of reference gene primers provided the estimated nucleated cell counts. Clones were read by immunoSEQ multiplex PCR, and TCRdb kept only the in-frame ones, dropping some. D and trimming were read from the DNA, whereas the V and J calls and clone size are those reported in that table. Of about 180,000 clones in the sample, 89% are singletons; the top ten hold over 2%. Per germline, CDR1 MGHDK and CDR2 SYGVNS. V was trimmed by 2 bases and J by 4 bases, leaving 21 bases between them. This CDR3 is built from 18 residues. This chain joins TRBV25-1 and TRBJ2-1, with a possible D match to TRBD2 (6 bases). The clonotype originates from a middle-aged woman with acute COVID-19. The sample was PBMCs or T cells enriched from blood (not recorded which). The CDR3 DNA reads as TGTGCCAGCAGTGAACCGGGCTTCACTAGCCCCCCTTACAATGAGCAGTTCTTC. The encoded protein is CASSEPGFTSPPYNEQFF.